The 31 T cell receptor beta chains below all came from one sample that was sequenced in a study of T cell repertoires in cytomegalovirus infection (dated by TCRdb to the late 2010s). This specimen's treatment or condition label, interpreted: in vitro stimulation with specific CMV peptide epitopes to enrich CMV-specific T cells. Their antigens are not known. For sequencing, an Illumina HiSeq 1500 was employed. TCRdb trimmed public reads at Q25 via fastp, called clones via MiXCR and kept in-frame beta chains. Rows merge per CDR3 protein into single entries with the most common DNA and genes. The table for this sample lists some 270,000 distinct CDR3 sequences; 20% to 25% of them were counted only once. Jointly, the top ten make up about 21% of the sample. This specimen consisted of cultured PBMCs, obtained from culture after CMV antigen stimulation. The receptors originated from a human donor in good health (CMV status not recorded). Some clones in this sample may be carry-over from other donors' samples.

This clonotype was counted between two and nine times. The V and J genes are TRBV7-8 and TRBJ2-3, with 8 bases lining up with TRBD2. This CDR3 region has 15 residues. Germline V gene lookup returns CDR1 SGHVS and CDR2 FQNEAQ. The junction had 15 bases not matched to a gene; V was cut back by 7 bases and J by 9 bases. Here the CDR3 DNA reads TGTGCCAGCACCGTCCTCGGGGGGGGAGTCGGGACGCAGTATTTT. It specifies CASTVLGGGVGTQYF.

This clonotype occurred a few times. The chain couples TRBV7-3 to TRBJ1-1; a possible D gene is TRBD1 (5 bases). Germline values: CDR1 SGHTA, CDR2 FQGTGA. This CDR3 has 14 amino acids. V lost 6 bases to trimming and J lost 1 base, with 12 bases between them. The CDR3 DNA follows: TGTGCCAGCAGTACCGGGACGGAGAACACTGAAGCTTTCTTT. It specifies CASSTGTENTEAFF.

This clonotype was picked up many times. The CDR3 sequence: CASSLDATGPYEQYF. CDR3 nucleotide sequence: TGTGCCAGCAGCTTAGATGCGACAGGGCCGTACGAGCAGTACTTC. The chain recombines TRBV7-2 with TRBJ2-7; the match to TRBD1 covers 7 bases. Germline values: CDR1 SGHTA, CDR2 FQGNSA. There are 15 residues in the CDR3. Trimming removed 1 base from V and 4 bases from J; junction bases left unmatched: 7.

The chain recombines TRBV5-8 with TRBJ1-5; 9 positions agree with TRBD1. The germline V gene has CDR1 SGHTS and CDR2 YDEGEE. V was clipped by 4 bases and J by 7 bases; unmatched bases: 6. There are 14 residues in the CDR3. Here the CDR3 reads CASSVGDRAQPQHF. In DNA, the CDR3 is TGTGCCAGCAGCGTAGGGGACAGGGCGCAGCCCCAGCATTTT.

This clonotype was detected only a few times. The V gene is TRBV10-3, the J gene TRBJ2-5; 7 bases agree with TRBD1. CDR1 and CDR2 (germline): ENHRY, SYGVKD. The V and J ends lost 10 bases and 2 bases, in that order; junction bases with no gene match: 4. There are 12 residues in the CDR3. CDR3 coding DNA: TGTGCCACCCAGGGGGATCAAGAGACCCAGTACTTC. Translating it yields CATQGDQETQYF.

This chain connects TRBV20-1 to TRBJ1-2; 9 bases are shared with TRBD1. Germline loops: CDR1 DFQATT, CDR2 SNEGSKA (reference sequence). The CDR3 covers 16 residues. The J segment lost 3 bases and the V segment lost 6 bases, leaving 14 bases of the junction unmatched. The CDR3 DNA sequence: TGCAGTGCCGCTCCAAGGGACAGGGACATCCACTATGGCTACACCTTC. Translation: CSAAPRDRDIHYGYTF.

The table lists this clonotype with a few counts. This sequence joins TRBV10-3 and TRBJ2-4; D is perhaps TRBD2 (6 bases). Trimming took 6 bases from V and 2 from J, leaving 8 bases between them. This CDR3 is 13 amino acids long. CDR1 and CDR2 (germline): ENHRY, SYGVKD. The CDR3, as DNA: TGTGCCATCAGCCGGGAGTCCAAAAACATTCAGTACTTC. Translating it yields CAISRESKNIQYF.

Comment on this clonotype: A single base separates this from a much larger clone, so it may be a read error. The CDR3 ends on some other residue instead of the conserved phenylalanine or tryptophan, so this is likely a read error. This rearrangement joins TRBV19 to TRBJ1-5, with TRBD1 matching 7 bases. The CDR3 spans 14 residues. J was trimmed by 2 bases and V by 10 bases; bases with no gene match: 8. The germline V gene encodes CDR1 LNHDA and CDR2 SQIVND (reference sequence). The CDR3 nucleotides are TGTGCCACCGTCGACAGGGTGGGCAATCAGCCCCAGCATTCT. This encodes CATVDRVGNQPQHS.

For the CDR3, the DNA is TGTGCCAGCAGCGAACGGCTAGGCGGTGAGCAGTTCTTC. Encoded protein: CASSERLGGEQFF. J is TRBJ2-1 and V is TRBV5-4, with D uncertain. The germline V gene encodes CDR1 SGHNT and CDR2 YYREEE (reference sequence). The CDR3 loop spans 13 amino acids. With 4 bases removed from V and 9 bases from J, the gap between germline ends came to 14 bases.

The gene calls are TRBV6-2 or TRBV6-3 and TRBJ2-1; 9 bases align to TRBD1. After removal of 5 bases from V and 7 bases from J, the junction contained 9 bases not matched to a gene. The CDR3 has 15 amino acids. Looked up from germline, CDR1 is MNHEY and CDR2 is SVGEGT. In nucleotides, the CDR3 is TGTGCCAGCAGTCGAACCGGGACAGGGTCAAATGAGCAGTTCTTC. Translated: CASSRTGTGSNEQFF.

This chain links TRBV15 with TRBJ1-5; D ambiguous. Per germline, CDR1 LNHNV and CDR2 YYDKDF (reference sequence). With 5 bases removed from V and 1 base from J, the gap between germline ends came to 9 bases. The CDR3 extends over 14 amino acids. As DNA, the CDR3 is TGTGCCACCAGCGAGGGTAGAAGCAATCAGCCCCAGCATTTT. It is translated as CATSEGRSNQPQHF.

This chain links TRBV6-6 with TRBJ2-7; 7 bases map to TRBD2. The CDR3 extends over 12 amino acids. Germline CDR1 and CDR2: MNHNY and SVGAGI (reference sequence). V was pared by 5 bases and J by 9 bases, with 7 bases of the junction left unmatched. The CDR3 DNA sequence: TGTGCCAGCAGTGCGACTAGCAGGAGGCAGTACGTC. Translating gives CASSATSRRQYV.

The V and J genes are TRBV5-4 and TRBJ2-1, with D maybe TRBD1 (5 bases). Germline V gene lookup returns CDR1 SGHNT and CDR2 YYREEE (reference sequence). CDR3 length: 14 residues. Trimming shortened V by 4 bases and J by 5 bases, and 13 bases separated the two germline ends. As DNA, the CDR3 is TGTGCCAGCAGCCCAGTGGGGCTTAACAATGAGCAGTTCTTC. Translated, it gives CASSPVGLNNEQFF. Full variable domain (remainder filled in from reference TRBV5-4 and TRBJ2-1): ETGVTQSPTHLIKTRGQQVTLRCSSQSGHNTVSWYQQALGQGPQFIFQYYREEENGRGNFPPRFSGLQFPNYSSELNVNALELDDSALYLCASSPVGLNNEQFFGPGTRLTVL.

This clonotype came up many times. This chain connects TRBV12-3 or TRBV12-4 to TRBJ2-3; no clear D. The CDR3 runs 16 residues. V was clipped by 5 bases and J by 0 bases, with 15 bases between them. The CDR3: CASSPVVGASTDTQYF. For the CDR3, the DNA is TGTGCCAGCAGTCCGGTAGTCGGAGCAAGCACAGATACGCAGTATTTT.

This clonotype has at least ten counts. The V and J genes are TRBV4-1 and TRBJ2-3; weak D call: TRBD2 (6 bases). From germline, CDR1 is MGHRA and CDR2 YSYEKL. CDR3 length: 17 amino acids. Between the trimmed V and J ends, which lost 6 bases and 0 bases, there was a span of 19 bases. The CDR3 sequence is CASRDGGAGTSTDTQYF. CDR3 nucleotides: TGCGCCAGCAGGGACGGAGGGGCGGGTACTAGCACAGATACGCAGTATTTT.

This clonotype turned up a few times. The chain combines TRBV4-3 with TRBJ2-1, with no clear D. The CDR3 has 17 amino acids. The ends were cut back, 0 bases at V and 4 bases at J, with 16 bases in the middle. CDR1 and CDR2 from the germline V gene are LGHNA and YSLEER. CDR3 region: CASSQEPSDPPYNEQFF. CDR3 DNA: TGCGCCAGCAGCCAAGAGCCCTCCGACCCCCCGTACAATGAGCAGTTCTTC.

Ten or more counts support this clonotype. This chain links TRBV7-6 with TRBJ1-2, with D possibly being TRBD1 (5 bases). The CDR3 contains 13 residues. Trimming removed 2 bases at V and 5 bases at J, with 9 bases between. From germline, CDR1 is SGHVS and CDR2 FNYEAQ. The CDR3 region has the DNA TGTGCCAGCAGCTTATCCGGGGGTTATGGCTACACCTTC. Translating gives CASSLSGGYGYTF.

The sample holds many counts of this clonotype. The chain links TRBV7-8 to TRBJ2-7, with a possible D match to TRBD2 (6 bases). The CDR3 consists of 13 residues. The germline V gene encodes CDR1 SGHVS and CDR2 FQNEAQ. Trimming removed 5 bases from V and 6 bases from J, with 14 bases in between. The CDR3 DNA is TGTGCCAGCAGCCCGTTGATGGGAGGCGAGCAGTACTTC. Translated: CASSPLMGGEQYF.

This clonotype was seen many times. J is TRBJ2-3 and V is TRBV7-2; TRBD2 aligns across 8 bases. CDR1 and CDR2 (germline): SGHTA, FQGNSA. V was pared by 4 bases and J by 6 bases, with 15 bases of the junction left unmatched. The CDR3 sequence is 17 residues long. The CDR3 coding sequence is TGTGCCAGCAGCTCAATCCGGGGGGGCGCGGTGCTTGATACGCAGTATTTT. Protein: CASSSIRGGAVLDTQYF.

This clonotype was counted ten times or more. V gene TRBV7-2 combines with J gene TRBJ2-1; no reliable D call. CDR3 length equals 11 residues. Trimming took off 3 bases at V and 9 bases at J, with 6 bases between the two ends. Germline V CDR1 and CDR2: SGHTA, FQGNSA. CDR3 amino acids: CASSLISEQFF. CDR3 in DNA: TGTGCCAGCAGCTTGATCTCTGAGCAGTTCTTC.

This clonotype has a count of ten or more. The rearrangement links TRBV11-2 to TRBJ1-1; D perhaps matches TRBD1 (6 bases). This CDR3 has 14 residues. Trimming removed 5 bases from V and 4 bases from J, with 14 bases in between. CDR1 and CDR2 from the germline V gene are SGHAT and FQNNGV. CDR3 sequence reads: CASSRRGGRTEAFF. CDR3 DNA: TGTGCCAGCAGCCGCCGGGGGGGCCGCACTGAAGCTTTCTTT. Drawing the rest from reference TRBV11-2 and TRBJ1-1, the complete variable domain is EAGVAQSPRYKIIEKRQSVAFWCNPISGHATLYWYQQILGQGPKLLIQFQNNGVVDDSQLPKDRFSAERLKGVDSTLKIQPAKLEDSAVYLCASSRRGGRTEAFFGQGTRLTVV.

This clonotype was counted only a few times. This rearrangement joins TRBV2 to TRBJ2-5, with D uncertain. Germline V gene lookup returns CDR1 SNHLY and CDR2 FYNNEI. The CDR3 is 15 amino acids. V lost 1 base and J lost 2, with 11 bases in between. The CDR3 spells CASSEGSLPQETQYF. CDR3 bases: TGTGCCAGCAGTGAAGGGTCCTTACCTCAAGAGACCCAGTACTTC. The complete variable domain, with remaining parts taken from reference TRBV2 and TRBJ2-5, reads EPEVTQTPSHQVTQMGQEVILRCVPISNHLYFYWYRQILGQKVEFLVSFYNNEISEKSEIFDDQFSVERPDGSNFTLKIRSTKLEDSAMYFCASSEGSLPQETQYFGPGTRLLVL.

The rearrangement joins TRBV11-3 to TRBJ1-4; 7 nucleotides line up with TRBD1. The CDR3 totals 15 residues. Losses at the gene ends were 1 base for V and 8 bases for J; bases not matched to a gene: 7. Germline assignment: CDR1 SGHNT and CDR2 YENEEA. The CDR3 protein is CASSLGWQGDEKLFF. The CDR3 nucleotides are TGTGCCAGCAGCTTAGGGTGGCAGGGGGACGAAAAACTGTTTTTT.

This clonotype occurred many times. The V gene is TRBV5-6, the J gene TRBJ2-7; unclear D gene. The germline gives CDR1 SGHDT, CDR2 YYEEEE. V gave up 4 bases and J gave up 7 bases, with 12 bases separating them. CDR3 length equals 12 residues. CDR3 DNA: TGTGCCAGCAGCGTGGGCGTGGGGGAGCAGTACGTC. It codes for CASSVGVGEQYV.

This clonotype was seen ten or more times. The rearrangement joins TRBV7-9 to TRBJ2-1; D gene uncertain. CDR1 is SEHNR and CDR2 is FQNEAQ in the germline V gene (reference sequence). V was pared by 6 bases and J by 6 bases, with 12 bases between. The length of the CDR3 is 13 residues. CDR3 in amino acids: CASRWPWGNEQFF. The CDR3 coding sequence is TGTGCCAGCAGGTGGCCGTGGGGCAATGAGCAGTTCTTC.

The chain carries TRBV19 and TRBJ1-1; tentative D call: TRBD1 (5 bases). V was shortened by 8 bases and J by 11 bases, with 18 bases between the two germline ends. Germline-derived CDR1 and CDR2 are LNHDA and SQIVND (reference sequence). The CDR3 has 12 amino acids. The CDR3 region is CASSGDVPGAFF. CDR3 nucleotide sequence: TGTGCCAGTTCGGGGGACGTTCCTGGGGCTTTCTTT.

This clonotype was picked up a small number of times. The chain has TRBV5-1 and TRBJ2-3; 7 bases line up with TRBD2. CDR3 length: 15 residues. V shed 5 bases, J shed 2 bases, and the junction held 8 bases outside the gene matches. CDR1 and CDR2 from the germline V gene are SGHRS and YFSETQ. Written as DNA, the CDR3 is TGCGCCAGCAGATCCGGCGGGAGCTTCACAGATACGCAGTATTTT. This translates into CASRSGGSFTDTQYF.

This clonotype has ten or more counts. The chain uses TRBV7-2 and TRBJ2-5, with D perhaps TRBD1 (6 bases). Trimming removed 2 bases at V and 7 bases at J, with 17 bases between. From germline, CDR1 is SGHTA and CDR2 FQGNSA. The CDR3 sequence is 15 residues long. CDR3 DNA: TGTGCCAGCAGCTTACAACCCGGCAGGGGATGGACCCAGTACTTC. Translation gives CASSLQPGRGWTQYF.

This clonotype was seen repeatedly, ten times or more. The chain is built from TRBV19 and TRBJ2-3; 10 nucleotides match TRBD2. The CDR3 is made up of 17 amino acids. Germline V lookup: CDR1 LNHDA, CDR2 SQIVND (reference sequence). V lost 3 bases to trimming and J lost 1 base; unmatched junction nucleotides: 7. CDR3 loop: CASSILGLAGGTDTQYF. DNA of the CDR3: TGTGCCAGTAGTATCCTCGGGCTAGCGGGAGGCACAGATACGCAGTATTTT.

V is TRBV11-2 and J is TRBJ1-1; D is uncertain. V was cut by 3 bases and J by 1 base, with 12 bases left in between. The CDR3 runs to 15 residues. Per germline, CDR1 SGHAT and CDR2 FQNNGV. CDR3 nucleotide sequence: TGTGCCAGCAGCTTCATCCGGGTCCCGAACACTGAAGCTTTCTTT. Its protein is CASSFIRVPNTEAFF.

This rearrangement joins TRBV6-2 or TRBV6-3 to TRBJ2-1; D ambiguous. The CDR3 is 12 residues long. V lost 3 bases to trimming and J lost 8 bases, with 8 bases between them. Germline values: CDR1 MNHEY, CDR2 SVGEGT. In DNA form, the CDR3 reads TGTGCCAGCAGTTATCCTATGGATGAGCAGTTCTTC. This translates into CASSYPMDEQFF.